A selection of T cell receptor beta chains follows, all from one sample in a study of blood T cell repertoires in COVID-19. TCRdb keeps only in-frame clones here, not all; method: immunoSEQ multiplex PCR. The sample has about 130,000 clones, about four fifths seen once. Sequenced material: PBMCs or T cells enriched from blood (not recorded which). Source of these receptors: a man aged 45-65 years who had recovered from COVID-19. CDR3s include the opening cysteine and the closing phenylalanine or tryptophan. Each record gives: clone size, D gene, V gene, J gene, CDR3 length, CDR3 DNA, CDR3 protein. A D gene is named only where the DNA matches it firmly. Where a row states a size, it is once, few, many or the class of an expanded clone; other rows omit it.

many,TRBD1,TRBV7-2,TRBJ1-3,16,TGTGCCAGCAGCCTACAGACAGGGATGGGTGGAAACACCATATATTTT,CASSLQTGMGGNTIYF
once,NA,TRBV30,TRBJ1-2,13,TGTGCCTGGGGTGCCCGGGGTTTTATTGGCTACACCTTC,CAWGARGFIGYTF
NA,NA,TRBV11-2,TRBJ2-7,14,TGTGCCAGCAGCCCCCCTGGACAGTCCTACGAGCAGTACTTC,CASSPPGQSYEQYF
NA,NA,TRBV4-1,TRBJ2-7,16,TGCGCCAGCAGCCAAGAAGGGGCCTCAGGGAAGCGCGAGCAGTACTTC,CASSQEGASGKREQYF
NA,NA,TRBV30,TRBJ1-3,13,TGTGGTGGGGCGGACGTCTCTGGAAACACCATATATTTT,CGGADVSGNTIYF
NA,TRBD1,TRBV5-6,TRBJ2-5,15,TGTGCCAGCAGCTTTGGGACAGGGGGCCGGGAGACCCAGTACTTC,CASSFGTGGRETQYF
NA,TRBD1,TRBV7-9,TRBJ1-6,15,TGTGCCAGCAGCTTGGACAGGGGGTATAATTCACCCCTCCACTTT,CASSLDRGYNSPLHF
NA,TRBD1,TRBV11-2,TRBJ2-1,14,TGTGCCAGCAGCTGGGACAGTCAGGACAATGAGCAGTTCTTC,CASSWDSQDNEQFF
few,TRBD1,TRBV7-8,TRBJ2-7,14,TGTGCCAGCAGCCCACGGACAGGGTCCTACGAGCAGTACTTC,CASSPRTGSYEQYF
NA,NA,TRBV21-1,TRBJ2-5,15,TGTGCCAGCAGCAAAGAATGGCTAGCTGGGGAGACCCAGTACTTC,CASSKEWLAGETQYF
few,NA,TRBV15,TRBJ2-5,16,TGTGCCACCAGCAGAATGGGAGGGGGTTTGGGAGAGACCCAGTACTTC,CATSRMGGGLGETQYF
NA,TRBD1,TRBV2,TRBJ1-1,14,TGTGCCAGCAGCCTGGGACAGGCCCTCACTGAAGCTTTCTTT,CASSLGQALTEAFF
NA,TRBD2,TRBV3-1/TRBV3-2,TRBJ2-1,13,TGTGCCAGCAGCCAAGTAGGGACTAGCCAGGGGTTCTTC,CASSQVGTSQGFF
few,NA,TRBV30,TRBJ1-3,12,TGTGCCTGGAGTATCGTTGGAAACACCATATATTTT,CAWSIVGNTIYF
NA,TRBD1,TRBV7-2,TRBJ2-1,15,TGTGCCAGCAGACGCAGCGCAGGGGGCGGGAATGAGCAGTTCTTC,CASRRSAGGGNEQFF
once,NA,TRBV4-1,TRBJ1-3,13,TGCGCCAGCAGCCAAAGGGGTTTTTCCACCATATATTTT,CASSQRGFSTIYF
NA,TRBD1,TRBV5-1,TRBJ1-1,14,TGCGCCAGCAGCGGGACAGAACAGAACACTGAAGCTTTCTTT,CASSGTEQNTEAFF
few,NA,TRBV15,TRBJ2-1,15,TGTGCCACCAGCAGAGAGGCAGGGGTCTACAATGAGCAGTTCTTC,CATSREAGVYNEQFF
few,TRBD2,TRBV5-4,TRBJ2-3,16,TGTGCCAGCAGCTTGGGCGAGCGGGGGGGCCTAAATACGCAGTATTTT,CASSLGERGGLNTQYF
few,NA,TRBV29-1,TRBJ1-1,14,TGCAGCGTCCGCCCCTCTGGGGGGAGTACTGAAGCTTTCTTT,CSVRPSGGSTEAFF
NA,NA,TRBV7-7,TRBJ2-5,15,TGTGCTAGCAGCTTAGCGCACAGAAATGAAGAGACCCAGTACTTC,CASSLAHRNEETQYF
NA,NA,TRBV5-1,TRBJ1-6,14,TGCGCCAGCAGCTTGACAGGGTATAATTCACCCCTCCACTTT,CASSLTGYNSPLHF
NA,NA,TRBV11-2,TRBJ1-5,16,TGTGCCAGCAGCTTAGAGGCCCGGGGGGGCAATCAGCCCCAGCATTTT,CASSLEARGGNQPQHF
NA,TRBD2,TRBV6-2/TRBV6-3,TRBJ2-7,17,TGTGCCAGCAGCCCCAACTCGGGACTAGCGTGGGGCTACGAGCAGTACTTC,CASSPNSGLAWGYEQYF
once,NA,TRBV2,TRBJ1-6,13,TGTGCCAGCAGTGGACAGACAAATTCACCCCTCCACTTT,CASSGQTNSPLHF
NA,NA,TRBV4-1,TRBJ2-3,17,TGCGCCAGCAGCCAAGATCGGAGTATGGGTTTCACAGATACGCAGTATTTT,CASSQDRSMGFTDTQYF
NA,NA,TRBV24-1,TRBJ1-5,15,TGTGCCACCAGTGGAGGCGGACATAGCAATCAGCCCCAGCATTTT,CATSGGGHSNQPQHF
NA,NA,TRBV5-6,TRBJ2-2,16,TGTGCCAGCAGCTTGGTTTGGCAGGGTAGTACCGGGGAGCTGTTTTTT,CASSLVWQGSTGELFF
few,TRBD1,TRBV5-4,TRBJ2-1,15,TGTGCCAGCAGCTCGGGACAGGGGGCCTACAATGAGCAGTTCTTC,CASSSGQGAYNEQFF
NA,TRBD1,TRBV7-8,TRBJ1-5,16,TGTGCCAGCAGCCCCAACAGGGGTTCGAGGGGGGAGCCCCAGCATTTT,CASSPNRGSRGEPQHF
NA,TRBD1,TRBV27,TRBJ1-1,12,TGTGCCAGCAGCCAGACAGGGGGTGAAGCTTTCTTT,CASSQTGGEAFF
NA,NA,TRBV3-1/TRBV3-2,TRBJ1-2,15,TGTGCCAGCAGCCAAGGATCAGGGTTACCCTATGGCTACACCTTC,CASSQGSGLPYGYTF
NA,TRBD1,TRBV6-5,TRBJ2-1,14,TGTGCCAGCGCACGACAGGGGGTGGGCAATGAGCAGTTCTTC,CASARQGVGNEQFF
NA,NA,TRBV6-5,TRBJ1-4,14,TGTGCCAGCAGTTACGGCAGGCGAAATGAAAAACTGTTTTTT,CASSYGRRNEKLFF
NA,NA,TRBV24-1,TRBJ2-6,13,TGTGCCACCGGCAACTCTGGGGCCAACGTCCTGACTTTC,CATGNSGANVLTF
NA,TRBD1,TRBV7-3,TRBJ2-7,15,TGTGCCAGCAGCTTAAGGGGCAGGGGGTTGGACGAGCAGTACTTC,CASSLRGRGLDEQYF
NA,NA,TRBV10-1,TRBJ2-1,16,TGCGCCAGCAGTGAGTCGAGGGGGGGGGCCTCCAATGAGCAGTTCTTC,CASSESRGGASNEQFF